This is a list of T cell receptor beta chains from one sample in a study of tumor-infiltrating lymphocytes in localized non-small cell lung cancer. This table comes from immunoSEQ multiplex PCR, and its TCRdb copy is limited to in-frame clones, with some not included. The sample shows about 14,000 clones, around 68% of them seen only once. Sequenced sample: uninvolved lung tissue not adjacent to the tumor. The receptors come from a human donor with non-small cell lung cancer. CDR3s include the opening cysteine and the closing phenylalanine or tryptophan. Each record gives: V gene, D gene, J gene, clone size, CDR3 DNA, CDR3 protein. D genes are given only for firm matches. Clone size is stated in some rows and not others, as once, few, many or a class when expanded.

v_gene: TRBV19; d_gene: TRBD1; j_gene: TRBJ1-1; abundance: .; CDR3nt: TGTGCCAGTAGGGACAGGCCGAACACTGAAGCTTTCTTT; CDR3aa: CASRDRPNTEAFF
v_gene: TRBV19; d_gene: TRBD1; j_gene: TRBJ2-1; abundance: .; CDR3nt: TGTGCCAGTAGCGGCAAAATTGGGACAGGGGGCTTGAATGAGCAGTTCTTC; CDR3aa: CASSGKIGTGGLNEQFF
v_gene: TRBV18; d_gene: .; j_gene: TRBJ1-1; abundance: .; CDR3nt: TGTGCCAGCTCACCACCAACTAGTCGGACGGGAAACACTGAAGCTTTCTTT; CDR3aa: CASSPPTSRTGNTEAFF
v_gene: TRBV27; d_gene: TRBD1; j_gene: TRBJ1-2; abundance: .; CDR3nt: TGTGCCAGCAGTCGGGGACAGGGGTCTGGCTACACCTTC; CDR3aa: CASSRGQGSGYTF
v_gene: TRBV5-4; d_gene: TRBD2; j_gene: TRBJ2-5; abundance: .; CDR3nt: TGTGCCAGCAGCATCGGACTAGCGGGAGTTGGAGAGACCCAGTACTTC; CDR3aa: CASSIGLAGVGETQYF
v_gene: TRBV4-2; d_gene: .; j_gene: TRBJ2-3; abundance: .; CDR3nt: TGTGCCAGCAGCCAAGACCGGAGTGATACGCAGTATTTT; CDR3aa: CASSQDRSDTQYF
v_gene: TRBV7-9; d_gene: TRBD1; j_gene: TRBJ2-6; abundance: .; CDR3nt: TGTGCCAGCAGCTCGACCGGGACAGTCACCTCTGGGGCCAACGTCCTGACTTTC; CDR3aa: CASSSTGTVTSGANVLTF
v_gene: TRBV27; d_gene: .; j_gene: TRBJ2-5; abundance: .; CDR3nt: TGTGCCAGCAGTTCCCGTTCCGGAATAGAGACCCAGTACTTC; CDR3aa: CASSSRSGIETQYF
v_gene: TRBV5-1; d_gene: .; j_gene: TRBJ1-1; abundance: .; CDR3nt: TGCGCCAGCAGCTTGTCCCTCCGTTTGGGGAACACTGAAGCTTTCTTT; CDR3aa: CASSLSLRLGNTEAFF
v_gene: TRBV28; d_gene: .; j_gene: TRBJ1-5; abundance: few; CDR3nt: TGTGCCAGCAGTTCCCCGGGACGAGCTTCCAATCAGCCCCAGCATTTT; CDR3aa: CASSSPGRASNQPQHF
v_gene: TRBV15; d_gene: TRBD1; j_gene: TRBJ1-1; abundance: few; CDR3nt: TGTGCCACCAGGGAAGGACAGGGCGGGAATGAAGCTTTCTTT; CDR3aa: CATREGQGGNEAFF
v_gene: TRBV28; d_gene: TRBD1; j_gene: TRBJ1-5; abundance: .; CDR3nt: TGTGCCAGCAATTTTTCCTCGCGGGGGACAGGGGGGGATTCGCCCCAGCATTTT; CDR3aa: CASNFSSRGTGGDSPQHF
v_gene: TRBV4-1; d_gene: .; j_gene: TRBJ1-1; abundance: medium-sized; CDR3nt: TGCGCCAGCAGCCACTGGAGTACGAACACTGAAGCTTTCTTT; CDR3aa: CASSHWSTNTEAFF
v_gene: TRBV19; d_gene: .; j_gene: TRBJ2-1; abundance: .; CDR3nt: TGTGCCAGTAGTGCACTAGATTTGGCCTACAATGAGCAGTTCTTC; CDR3aa: CASSALDLAYNEQFF
v_gene: TRBV7-7; d_gene: .; j_gene: TRBJ1-2; abundance: few; CDR3nt: TGTGCCAGCAGCTCACCCGGACGGACACTCTATGGCTACACCTTC; CDR3aa: CASSSPGRTLYGYTF
v_gene: TRBV30; d_gene: .; j_gene: TRBJ2-2; abundance: medium-sized; CDR3nt: TGTGCCTGGAGTCCCGGGCCTGACACCGGGGAGCTGTTTTTT; CDR3aa: CAWSPGPDTGELFF
v_gene: TRBV13; d_gene: TRBD2; j_gene: TRBJ2-1; abundance: few; CDR3nt: TGTGCCAGCAGCCCTACGGGGGGCTCCTACAATGAGCAGTTCTTC; CDR3aa: CASSPTGGSYNEQFF
v_gene: TRBV7-2; d_gene: .; j_gene: TRBJ1-2; abundance: .; CDR3nt: TGTGCCAGCAGCCAATATGGACGCGCCGGGTCGGTCGGTGGCTACACCTTC; CDR3aa: CASSQYGRAGSVGGYTF
v_gene: TRBV7-2; d_gene: TRBD2; j_gene: TRBJ2-2; abundance: few; CDR3nt: TGTGCCAGCAGCTTAGCGGGACTAGCCGCCGGGGAGCTGTTTTTT; CDR3aa: CASSLAGLAAGELFF
v_gene: TRBV19; d_gene: TRBD1; j_gene: TRBJ2-7; abundance: .; CDR3nt: TGTGCCAGTAGTATACGAGGCCCACGGACAGGGGGCGGCGAGCAGTACTTC; CDR3aa: CASSIRGPRTGGGEQYF
v_gene: TRBV7-2; d_gene: TRBD2; j_gene: TRBJ2-2; abundance: .; CDR3nt: TGTGCCAGCAGCTTAAGGGGACTAGCGGGAACCGGGGAGCTGTTTTTT; CDR3aa: CASSLRGLAGTGELFF
v_gene: TRBV4-1; d_gene: TRBD1; j_gene: TRBJ1-1; abundance: .; CDR3nt: TGCGCCAGCAGCTCCCGACAGGGGGCGGGCACTGAAGCTTTCTTT; CDR3aa: CASSSRQGAGTEAFF
v_gene: TRBV28; d_gene: TRBD1; j_gene: TRBJ2-7; abundance: .; CDR3nt: TGTGCCAGCAGTGTCCGACAGGGGGCCTACGAGCAGTACTTC; CDR3aa: CASSVRQGAYEQYF
v_gene: TRBV5-1; d_gene: TRBD1; j_gene: TRBJ2-5; abundance: .; CDR3nt: TGCGCCAGCAGCACAGGACAGGGAAAAGAGACCCAGTACTTC; CDR3aa: CASSTGQGKETQYF
v_gene: TRBV20-1; d_gene: .; j_gene: TRBJ1-1; abundance: .; CDR3nt: TGCAGTGCTCTCAGGGTCACTGAAGCTTTCTTT; CDR3aa: CSALRVTEAFF
v_gene: TRBV6-1; d_gene: TRBD1; j_gene: TRBJ2-6; abundance: .; CDR3nt: TGTGCCAGCAGTGAAAAGGGACAGTACTCTGGGGCCAACGTCCTGACTTTC; CDR3aa: CASSEKGQYSGANVLTF
v_gene: TRBV19; d_gene: .; j_gene: TRBJ1-2; abundance: .; CDR3nt: TGTGCCAGTACCTCATTCCGTCAGGAAGTCAGGAACTATGGCTACACCTTC; CDR3aa: CASTSFRQEVRNYGYTF
v_gene: TRBV5-4; d_gene: .; j_gene: TRBJ1-1; abundance: .; CDR3nt: TGTGCCAGCAGCTTTTCCGGGACCTCCATCGCGGAAGCTTTCTTT; CDR3aa: CASSFSGTSIAEAFF
v_gene: TRBV7-2; d_gene: .; j_gene: TRBJ1-1; abundance: .; CDR3nt: TGTGCCAGCAGGACTCAGGGGAACACTGAAGCTTTCTTT; CDR3aa: CASRTQGNTEAFF
v_gene: TRBV4-2; d_gene: .; j_gene: TRBJ1-2; abundance: .; CDR3nt: TGTGCCAGCAGCCAAGAGGGCAGGGCAGGCGGCTATGGCTACACCTTC; CDR3aa: CASSQEGRAGGYGYTF
v_gene: TRBV5-5; d_gene: TRBD1; j_gene: TRBJ2-5; abundance: .; CDR3nt: TGTGCCAGCAGCTCTCTGAAGACAGGGGGGATAGGAGAGACCCAGTACTTC; CDR3aa: CASSSLKTGGIGETQYF
v_gene: TRBV28; d_gene: .; j_gene: TRBJ1-2; abundance: .; CDR3nt: TGTGCCAGCAACAACGAGATCAGGGTTTACGGCTACACCTTC; CDR3aa: CASNNEIRVYGYTF
v_gene: TRBV19; d_gene: TRBD2; j_gene: TRBJ2-1; abundance: .; CDR3nt: TGTGCCAGTAGTAACCCGTTTAGCGGGAGGAGCTACAATGAGCAGTTCTTC; CDR3aa: CASSNPFSGRSYNEQFF
v_gene: TRBV5-1; d_gene: TRBD1; j_gene: TRBJ1-5; abundance: .; CDR3nt: TGCGCCAGCAGCTTGGACGGACAGGTTAGCAATCAGCCCCAGCATTTT; CDR3aa: CASSLDGQVSNQPQHF
v_gene: TRBV28; d_gene: TRBD2; j_gene: TRBJ2-3; abundance: once; CDR3nt: TGTGCCAGCAGTCGGGTACAAACAGGACTAGCCCTGCTCACAGATACGCAGTATTTT; CDR3aa: CASSRVQTGLALLTDTQYF
v_gene: TRBV7-2; d_gene: .; j_gene: TRBJ1-2; abundance: few; CDR3nt: TGTGCCAGCAGCTCCTTTGCAGGGGCCTATGGCTACACCTTC; CDR3aa: CASSSFAGAYGYTF
v_gene: TRBV7-2; d_gene: TRBD1; j_gene: TRBJ1-2; abundance: .; CDR3nt: TGTGCCAGCAGTCCTCAGGGGGGTTCCTATGGCTACACCTTC; CDR3aa: CASSPQGGSYGYTF
v_gene: TRBV7-6; d_gene: .; j_gene: TRBJ2-1; abundance: .; CDR3nt: TGTGCCAGCAGCTTATCTTGGGGGAGCTCCTACAATGAGCAGTTCTTC; CDR3aa: CASSLSWGSSYNEQFF
v_gene: TRBV28; d_gene: .; j_gene: TRBJ1-1; abundance: few; CDR3nt: TGTGCCAGCAGTTTACAAAACACTGAAGCTTTCTTT; CDR3aa: CASSLQNTEAFF
v_gene: TRBV9; d_gene: .; j_gene: TRBJ2-7; abundance: .; CDR3nt: TGTGCCAGCAGCGTAGCTACGGGAGATACCTACGAGCAGTACTTC; CDR3aa: CASSVATGDTYEQYF
v_gene: TRBV5-1; d_gene: .; j_gene: TRBJ1-1; abundance: few; CDR3nt: TGCGCCAGCAGCTTGGGCGGGGAGGGCACTGAAGCTTTCTTT; CDR3aa: CASSLGGEGTEAFF
v_gene: TRBV6-1; d_gene: .; j_gene: TRBJ1-6; abundance: .; CDR3nt: TGTGCCAGCAATAGGGGGTCCTATAATTCACCCCTCCACTTT; CDR3aa: CASNRGSYNSPLHF
v_gene: TRBV7-2; d_gene: TRBD2; j_gene: TRBJ2-2; abundance: few; CDR3nt: TGTGCCAGCAGCACAGTTACTAGCGGGAGGAACACCGGGGAGCTGTTTTTT; CDR3aa: CASSTVTSGRNTGELFF
v_gene: TRBV7-2; d_gene: TRBD1; j_gene: TRBJ2-3; abundance: few; CDR3nt: TGTGCCAGCAGCTTATTAGGACAGGGGGGGGATACGCAGTATTTT; CDR3aa: CASSLLGQGGDTQYF
v_gene: TRBV7-2; d_gene: TRBD2; j_gene: TRBJ2-7; abundance: few; CDR3nt: TGTGCCAGCAGCCCCCTGAGCGGGACCTACGAGCAGTACTTC; CDR3aa: CASSPLSGTYEQYF